The 30 T cell receptor beta chains in this list originate from one sample, sequenced in a study of blood T cells in healthy people across ages. The second PCR ran about 6 to 11 cycles with a sample-barcoded 5' primer and J-beta primers. Each CDR3 protein is one row after TCRdb ran MiXCR on the 5' RACE reads. The table lists approximately 900,000 distinct CDR3 sequences, about 44% of them singletons. The sample comprised blood. Receptors originate from a young man in good health.

V and J are TRBV6-1 and TRBJ1-2; D gene ambiguous. The germline V gene has CDR1 MNHNS and CDR2 SASEGT. The CDR3 consists of 12 residues. V was trimmed by 4 bases and J by 3 bases, leaving 6 bases between them. CDR3 in amino acids: CASSGPDYGYTF. CDR3 nucleotide sequence: TGTGCCAGCAGTGGCCCGGACTATGGCTACACCTTC.

The CDR3 nucleotides read TGTGCCAGCAGCCGTAGACAGGGTGGTGCCCAAGAGACCCAGTACTTC. Translated: CASSRRQGGAQETQYF. This chain connects TRBV3-1 to TRBJ2-5; TRBD1 aligns across 7 bases. CDR3 length equals 16 residues. In germline, CDR1 is LGHDT, CDR2 YNNKEL (reference sequence). Trimming cost V 4 bases and J 1 base; bases outside gene matches: 9.

This clonotype was detected a few times. This rearrangement joins TRBV7-9 to TRBJ1-2; D remains unclear. Deletions cut 8 bases from V and 4 bases from J, with 11 bases between. Germline V gene sequence: CDR1 SEHNR, CDR2 FQNEAQ (reference sequence). The CDR3 extends over 12 amino acids. The CDR3 loop is CASHSGFYGYTF. The CDR3 region has the DNA TGTGCCAGCCACTCAGGTTTCTATGGCTACACCTTC.

The chain joins TRBV6-2 or TRBV6-3 to TRBJ2-5; 9 bases are shared with TRBD2. V was pared by 0 bases and J by 11 bases, with 16 bases of the junction left unmatched. Germline CDR1 reads MNHEY; CDR2 reads SVGEGT. This CDR3 comprises 17 residues. Here the CDR3 DNA reads TGTGCCAGCAGTTACTCGCCGACTAGCGGACTATACAATGAGCAGTACTTC. It is translated as CASSYSPTSGLYNEQYF.

This chain joins TRBV3-1 and TRBJ2-1; TRBD1 aligns across 8 bases. Germline V gene data show CDR1 as LGHDT and CDR2 as YNNKEL (reference sequence). V was clipped by 0 bases and J by 7 bases; unmatched bases: 11. CDR3 length: 17 amino acids. The CDR3: CASSQDLVQGARNEQFF. As DNA, the CDR3 is TGTGCCAGCAGCCAAGATCTCGTCCAGGGGGCTAGGAATGAGCAGTTCTTC.

This rearrangement joins TRBV6-5 to TRBJ1-5; TRBD1 aligns across 7 bases. The germline gives CDR1 MNHEY, CDR2 SVGAGI. The CDR3 runs to 15 residues. V lost 4 bases to trimming and J lost 4 bases; unmatched junction nucleotides: 7. The CDR3 here is CASSSRQGPNQPQHF. The CDR3, as DNA: TGTGCCAGCAGTTCTAGACAGGGACCTAATCAGCCCCAGCATTTT.

This clonotype was detected only a few times. The chain recombines TRBV6-1 with TRBJ1-5; no definite D call. V was trimmed by 6 bases and J by 4 bases, leaving 13 bases between them. Germline lookup yields CDR1 MNHNS and CDR2 SASEGT. This CDR3 has 14 residues. In DNA, the CDR3 is TGTGCCAGCAGCGGCCCGTGGGGTAATCAGCCCCAGCATTTT. Its translation is CASSGPWGNQPQHF.

The rearrangement joins TRBV28 to TRBJ2-1, with a possible D match to TRBD1 (6 bases). The CDR3 is 13 amino acids. CDR1 is MDHEN, CDR2 SYDVKM, per germline. Trimming removed 9 bases at V and 1 base at J, with 10 bases between. The CDR3 region is CASIRGSYNEQFF. The CDR3 coding sequence is TGTGCCAGTATCAGGGGTTCCTACAATGAGCAGTTCTTC.

This clonotype was seen at least ten times. This CDR3 reads CASSSAGLSTDTQYF. In DNA, the CDR3 is TGTGCCAGCAGTTCAGCGGGACTCAGCACAGATACGCAGTATTTT. The chain recombines TRBV27 with TRBJ2-3; 7 bases map to TRBD2. The CDR3 is made up of 15 amino acids. Trimming took 4 bases from V and 0 from J; bases not matched to a gene: 4. CDR1 is MNHEY and CDR2 is SMNVEV in the germline V gene (reference sequence).

At least ten counts were recorded for this clonotype. V gene TRBV12-3 or TRBV12-4 combines with J gene TRBJ2-5; a weak D match, TRBD1 (7 bases). Trimming pared 8 bases from V and 5 bases from J, leaving 12 bases between. There are 12 residues in the CDR3. The CDR3 nucleotides read TGTGCCAGCTCAGGAGGGGGCGAGACCCAGTACTTC. This translates into CASSGGGETQYF.

This clonotype was seen only a few times. The rearrangement links TRBV7-8 to TRBJ1-5; the D is unclear. CDR3 length: 13 residues. V lost 2 bases and J 4 bases, leaving 6 bases between the germline ends. CDR1 is SGHVS and CDR2 is FQNEAQ in the germline V gene. The CDR3 reads CASSLSLNQPQHF. The CDR3 region has the DNA TGTGCCAGCAGCTTAAGTCTAAATCAGCCCCAGCATTTT.

The rearrangement uses TRBV12-3 or TRBV12-4 and TRBJ1-5; 7 positions match TRBD1. V shed 5 bases, J shed 1 base, and the junction held 8 bases outside the gene matches. The CDR3 is 16 amino acids. CDR3 sequence: CASSPGTAESNQPQHF. CDR3 sequence (DNA): TGTGCCAGCAGTCCAGGGACAGCTGAGAGCAATCAGCCCCAGCATTTT.

This chain links TRBV9 with TRBJ2-1; no clear D gene. CDR1 is SGDLS and CDR2 is YYNGEE in the germline V gene. This CDR3 spans 15 amino acids. The V end lost 0 bases, the J end lost 6 bases, and 13 bases lay between the germline ends. For the CDR3, the DNA is TGTGCCAGCAGCGTAGACCGGAGTCCTCCCAATGAGCAGTTCTTC. Amino acid sequence: CASSVDRSPPNEQFF.

The chain employs TRBV15 and TRBJ1-5; the D is unclear. The CDR3 runs to 15 residues. Deletions cut 3 bases from V and 2 bases from J, with 11 bases between. Per the germline V gene, CDR1 is LNHNV and CDR2 is YYDKDF (reference sequence). CDR3 nucleotide sequence: TGTGCCACCAGCAGGGAGCGACACGGCAATCAGCCCCAGCATTTT. Residues: CATSRERHGNQPQHF.

This sequence joins TRBV6-6 and TRBJ1-1, with D tentatively TRBD1 (5 bases). V lost 6 bases and J lost 4, with 15 bases in between. CDR1 is MNHNY and CDR2 is SVGAGI in the germline V gene (reference sequence). CDR3 length equals 14 residues. The DNA of the CDR3 is TGTGCCAGCAGAGATCCGGGACCGGTCACTGAAGCTTTCTTT. It encodes CASRDPGPVTEAFF.

The chain uses TRBV12-3 or TRBV12-4 and TRBJ2-2; 8 nucleotides line up with TRBD1. V dropped 6 bases and J dropped 5; count of bases not matched to a gene: 8. This CDR3 region has 15 residues. CDR3 nucleotides: TGTGCCAGCAGAAACCAGGGGGCAAGGACCGGGGAGCTGTTTTTT. Encoded protein: CASRNQGARTGELFF.

This clonotype appeared a few times. The CDR3 reads CASSQVAQVVNYGYTF. Written as DNA, the CDR3 is TGTGCCAGCAGCCAAGTAGCCCAGGTGGTTAACTATGGCTACACCTTC. This chain uses TRBV3-1 with TRBJ1-2; D is undetermined. V dropped 1 base and J dropped 1 base, with 13 bases sitting between them. CDR3 size: 16 residues. Germline V gives CDR1 LGHDT, CDR2 YNNKEL (reference sequence). Full variable domain (missing parts from reference TRBV3-1 and TRBJ1-2): DTAVSQTPKYLVTQMGNDKSIKCEQNLGHDTMYWYKQDSKKFLKIMFSYNNKELIINETVPNRFSPKSPDKAHLNLHINSLELGDSAVYFCASSQVAQVVNYGYTFGSGTRLTVV.

This clonotype was counted ten times or more. The J gene is TRBJ2-1, the V gene TRBV29-1; D uncertain. V gave up 7 bases and J gave up 4 bases, with 14 bases separating them. This CDR3 contains 13 residues. Germline V lookup: CDR1 SQVTM, CDR2 ANQGSEA. The CDR3 reads CSAVLAGYNEQFF. Here the CDR3 DNA reads TGCAGCGCCGTTCTTGCAGGATACAATGAGCAGTTCTTC.

The V gene is TRBV6-1, the J gene TRBJ1-2; TRBD1 might be the D (5 bases). The length of the CDR3 is 14 residues. Germline V gene sequence: CDR1 MNHNS, CDR2 SASEGT. Trimming left V 5 bases short and J 8 bases short, with 18 bases between. The CDR3 DNA sequence: TGTGCCAGCAGTCCCTCGGGGACCCAGGGAGGCTACACCTTC. Its translation is CASSPSGTQGGYTF.

J is TRBJ1-1 and V is TRBV24-1; 10 nucleotides align to TRBD1. V was clipped by 5 bases and J by 10 bases; unmatched bases: 6. The germline V gene has CDR1 KGHDR and CDR2 SFDVKD. There are 13 residues in the CDR3. CDR3 DNA sequence: TGTGCCACCAGTGCCCCGGACAGGGGGGCAGCTTTCTTT. Its protein product is CATSAPDRGAAFF.

This rearrangement joins TRBV27 to TRBJ2-3; 8 bases are a match to TRBD1. CDR1 is MNHEY and CDR2 is SMNVEV in the germline V gene (reference sequence). V shed 3 bases, J shed 4 bases, and the junction held 6 bases outside the gene matches. The CDR3 is 15 amino acids. The CDR3 region is CASSLVRGRADTQYF. The CDR3, as DNA: TGTGCCAGCAGTTTGGTCAGGGGGCGTGCAGATACGCAGTATTTT.

V gene TRBV29-1 combines with J gene TRBJ2-7; D is perhaps TRBD2 (6 bases). V dropped 4 bases and J dropped 5 bases, with 12 bases sitting between them. The CDR3 is 12 amino acids. Germline CDR1 SQVTM, CDR2 ANQGSEA. CDR3 in amino acids: CSVVWSSDEQYF. The CDR3 DNA reads as TGCAGCGTTGTATGGTCTAGCGACGAGCAGTACTTC.

This clonotype appeared many times. This chain links TRBV24-1 with TRBJ2-3; D may be TRBD1 (6 bases). With 7 bases removed from V and 2 bases from J, the gap between germline ends came to 12 bases. This CDR3 has 14 residues. The germline V gene has CDR1 KGHDR and CDR2 SFDVKD. CDR3 sequence reads: CATSRGFPTDTQYF. The DNA for the CDR3 is TGTGCCACCAGCAGGGGCTTTCCCACAGATACGCAGTATTTT.

The CDR3 here is CSAREPSSGGVYQETQYF. CDR3 DNA sequence: TGCAGTGCTAGAGAACCTTCCAGCGGGGGGGTTTACCAAGAGACCCAGTACTTC. This rearrangement joins TRBV20-1 to TRBJ2-5; 10 bases line up with TRBD2. CDR3 size: 18 residues. Germline V gene sequence: CDR1 DFQATT, CDR2 SNEGSKA (reference sequence). J was trimmed by 0 bases and V by 0 bases; bases with no gene match: 10.

V gene TRBV7-2 combines with J gene TRBJ2-7; no reliable D call. The CDR3 length is 14 residues. V was clipped by 4 bases and J by 4 bases, with 14 bases between them. Germline V CDR1 and CDR2: SGHTA, FQGNSA. The CDR3 region has the DNA TGTGCCAGCAGCTCCCACCCACCCTTTTACGAGCAGTACTTC. This encodes CASSSHPPFYEQYF.

This clonotype was seen more than once but under ten times. The rearrangement joins TRBV28 to TRBJ2-7; 9 nucleotides line up with TRBD1. J gave up 5 bases and V 7 bases, and 12 bases lay outside the gene matches. This CDR3 region has 15 residues. Germline CDR1 MDHEN, CDR2 SYDVKM. The CDR3 loop is CASKWGDRDFNEQYF. The CDR3 DNA reads TGTGCCAGCAAGTGGGGGGACAGGGACTTCAACGAGCAGTACTTC.

V usage is TRBV6-6 and J usage is TRBJ2-1; 14 positions agree with TRBD2. Germline values: CDR1 MNHNY, CDR2 SVGAGI (reference sequence). J lost 6 bases, V lost 6 bases, and 1 base had no gene match. The CDR3 extends over 14 amino acids. The CDR3 reads CASRGTSGSNEQFF. Written as DNA, the CDR3 is TGTGCCAGCAGAGGGACTAGCGGGAGCAATGAGCAGTTCTTC.

This clonotype was seen at least ten times. The chain recombines TRBV2 with TRBJ2-1; TRBD2 is a possible D gene (6 bases). Between the trimmed V and J ends, which lost 3 bases and 2 bases, there was a span of 11 bases. In germline, CDR1 is SNHLY, CDR2 FYNNEI. The CDR3 extends over 15 amino acids. The CDR3 region is CASSEGRTTYNEQFF. The CDR3 coding sequence is TGTGCCAGCAGTGAGGGGCGGACTACCTACAATGAGCAGTTCTTC.

The chain has TRBV28 and TRBJ2-3; no firm D call. V was trimmed by 7 bases and J by 1 base, leaving 15 bases between them. This CDR3 comprises 15 residues. Germline CDR1 MDHEN, CDR2 SYDVKM. CDR3 protein: CASISPPRGTDTQYF. The CDR3 coding sequence is TGTGCCAGCATCAGTCCCCCCCGTGGCACAGATACGCAGTATTTT.

The J gene is TRBJ1-2, the V gene TRBV18; 9 bases align to TRBD1. The germline V gene encodes CDR1 KGHSH and CDR2 LQKENI. This CDR3 comprises 16 residues. V was pared by 6 bases and J by 0 bases, with 8 bases of the junction left unmatched. The CDR3 here is CASSRSGQGANYGYTF. Here the CDR3 DNA reads TGTGCCAGCTCCCGCTCGGGACAGGGAGCTAACTATGGCTACACCTTC.